The next 10 T cell receptor beta chains were all read from a single sample in a study of blood T cell repertoires in COVID-19 (dated by TCRdb to the early 2020s). The library was generated by the immunoSEQ multiplex PCR assay. TCRdb took this table from immuneACCESS and kept in-frame rearrangements with V and J called. Such tables lack part of the clones; where checked against another copy, unresolved V genes explain under half of the gap, and the rest is unexplained. In all, the sample holds roughly 67,000 clones, and 88% of those were seen once. Clones ranked in the top ten supply 1% to 1.5% of the sample. The specimen was peripheral blood. These receptor sequences come from a woman in her fifties or sixties with acute or convalescent COVID-19.

The chain combines TRBV9 with TRBJ2-5, with 9 bases lining up with TRBD1. The CDR3 is 17 amino acids. With V trimmed by 3 bases and J by 5 bases, 14 bases remained unmatched. CDR1 and CDR2 from the germline V gene are SGDLS and YYNGEE. The CDR3 sequence is CASSAPAVGQGWETQYF. CDR3 coding DNA: TGTGCCAGCAGCGCCCCGGCCGTGGGACAGGGATGGGAGACCCAGTACTTC.

The J gene is TRBJ1-1, the V gene TRBV24-1; perhaps TRBD1 as D (6 bases). Trimming removed 3 bases at V and 1 base at J, with 14 bases between. The CDR3 is 16 residues long. From germline, CDR1 is KGHDR and CDR2 SFDVKD. This CDR3 is CATSDPSQGTNTEAFF. The DNA of the CDR3 is TGTGCCACCAGTGATCCGTCACAGGGTACGAACACTGAAGCTTTCTTT.

The chain is built from TRBV18 and TRBJ2-7, with D hard to call. There are 11 residues in the CDR3. Per germline, CDR1 KGHSH and CDR2 LQKENI. The ends were cut back, 5 bases at V and 3 bases at J, with 5 bases in the middle. The CDR3 region is CASSSLYEQYV. CDR3 nucleotides: TGTGCCAGCTCATCCCTCTACGAGCAGTACGTC.

Written as DNA, the CDR3 is TGTGCCAGCAGCTACAGGGGGTACACCGGGGAGCTGTTTTTT. Encoded protein: CASSYRGYTGELFF. The genes are TRBV6-5 and TRBJ2-2, with 8 bases that match TRBD1. CDR1 and CDR2 (germline): MNHEY, SVGAGI. This CDR3 is built from 14 residues. Trimming cost V 6 bases and J 3 bases; bases outside gene matches: 3.

The rearrangement joins TRBV3-1 (or the pseudogene TRBV3-2) to TRBJ1-1; no clear D gene. From germline, CDR1 is LGHDT and CDR2 YNNKEL (reference sequence). The CDR3 sequence is 14 residues long. V was cut by 4 bases and J by 3 bases, with 12 bases left in between. This CDR3 is CASSPRTGYTEAFF. CDR3 nucleotides: TGTGCCAGCAGCCCCCGTACGGGGTACACTGAAGCTTTCTTT.

The genes are TRBV6-1 and TRBJ2-1, with D possibly being TRBD2 (7 bases). The V and J ends lost 2 bases and 8 bases respectively, with 13 bases between them. From germline, CDR1 is MNHNS and CDR2 SASEGT. The CDR3 sequence is 14 residues long. Here the CDR3 reads CASSESWGGDEQFF. The CDR3 nucleotides read TGTGCCAGCAGTGAATCGTGGGGGGGCGATGAGCAGTTCTTC.

This CDR3 is CASSYSRQEVIPDQPQHF. The DNA of the CDR3 is TGTGCCAGCAGTTACAGCCGACAGGAGGTGATCCCGGATCAGCCCCAGCATTTT. The chain recombines TRBV6-2 or TRBV6-3 with TRBJ1-5; perhaps TRBD1 as D (6 bases). The length of the CDR3 is 18 residues. Germline lookup yields CDR1 MNHEY and CDR2 SVGEGT. Trimming pared 2 bases from V and 5 bases from J, leaving 22 bases between.

The rearrangement links TRBV19 to TRBJ1-6; TRBD1 matches 9 bases. Losses at the gene ends were 5 bases for V and 7 bases for J; bases not matched to a gene: 9. This CDR3 comprises 16 residues. Germline V lookup: CDR1 LNHDA, CDR2 SQIVND (reference sequence). The CDR3 region is CASSPQQGAGNSPLHF. The CDR3 nucleotides read TGTGCCAGTAGTCCCCAACAGGGGGCTGGGAATTCACCCCTCCACTTT. Complete variable domain (other parts from reference TRBV19 and TRBJ1-6): DGGITQSPKYLFRKEGQNVTLSCEQNLNHDAMYWYRQDPGQGLRLIYYSQIVNDFQKGDIAEGYSVSREKKESFPLTVTSAQKNPTAFYLCASSPQQGAGNSPLHFGNGTRLTVT.

This chain connects TRBV24-1 to TRBJ2-1; 7 bases are shared with TRBD1. This CDR3 region has 16 residues. Germline CDR1 reads KGHDR; CDR2 reads SFDVKD. V shed 2 bases, J shed 1 base, and the junction held 4 bases outside the gene matches. CDR3 nucleotides: TGTGCCACCAGTGATTACAGGGGTGGTTCCTACAATGAGCAGTTCTTC. It translates to CATSDYRGGSYNEQFF.

The CDR3 protein is CASSTPGQDGYTF. The DNA of the CDR3 is TGTGCCAGCAGCACCCCAGGTCAGGATGGCTACACCTTC. This rearrangement joins TRBV7-2 to TRBJ1-2; unclear D gene. There are 13 residues in the CDR3. Trimming stripped 5 bases from V and 6 bases from J, with 13 bases between. CDR1 is SGHTA, CDR2 FQGNSA, per germline.